The 31 T cell receptor beta chains below all came from one sample that was sequenced in a study of HIV-infected patients and healthy controls. TCRdb reprocessed the 5' RACE reads via MiXCR and lists one record per CDR3 protein. The table lists around 58,000 distinct CDR3 sequences, about 19% of them singletons. Sequences were obtained from CD4+ T cells from blood. Source of these receptors: a human donor in good health.

J is TRBJ1-6 and V is TRBV7-9; D remains unclear. Trimming took 1 base from V and 9 from J, leaving 4 bases between them. Looked up from germline, CDR1 is SEHNR and CDR2 is FQNEAQ (reference sequence). The CDR3 runs 12 residues. CDR3 sequence reads: CASSLDGSPLHF. CDR3 DNA: TGTGCCAGCAGCTTAGATGGTTCACCCCTCCACTTT.

The V gene is TRBV6-1, the J gene TRBJ2-5; D uncertain. CDR1 is MNHNS, CDR2 SASEGT, per germline. V lost 6 bases and J 10 bases, leaving 18 bases between the germline ends. The CDR3 consists of 13 residues. The CDR3: CASRESSRSDQYF. The CDR3 region has the DNA TGTGCCAGCAGGGAAAGCAGCCGGTCGGACCAGTACTTC.

The chain carries TRBV5-6 and TRBJ2-7; no clear D gene. Germline CDR1 reads SGHDT; CDR2 reads YYEEEE. Between the trimmed V and J ends, which lost 3 bases and 0 bases, there was a span of 7 bases. The CDR3 totals 13 residues. The CDR3 coding sequence is TGTGCCAGCAGCTCGGGCCCCTCCTACGAGCAGTACTTC. As protein: CASSSGPSYEQYF.

The chain has TRBV4-2 and TRBJ1-4, with TRBD1 matching over 11 bases. CDR3 length equals 17 residues. V trimming: 5 bases; J trimming: 7 bases; junction bases outside the gene matches: 12. From germline, CDR1 is LGHNA and CDR2 YNFKEQ. The CDR3 DNA is TGTGCCAGCAGCTCCCGGGACAGGGGGGTTTTCGGTGAAAAACTGTTTTTT. Translation gives CASSSRDRGVFGEKLFF.

This clonotype was detected ten times or more. The chain combines TRBV27 with TRBJ2-5; tentative D call: TRBD2 (6 bases). The CDR3 runs 14 residues. Per germline, CDR1 MNHEY and CDR2 SMNVEV (reference sequence). The V end was cut by 6 bases, the J end by 1 base, with 12 bases between. As DNA, the CDR3 is TGTGCCAGCAGAAGCCTTAGCGGCCAAGAGACCCAGTACTTC. This translates into CASRSLSGQETQYF.

The CDR3, as DNA: TGCAGTGCTAGGATGGACTACTCGGGAAACAATGAGCAGTTCTTC. Protein sequence: CSARMDYSGNNEQFF. The V gene is TRBV20-1, the J gene TRBJ2-1; TRBD2 is a possible D gene (6 bases). CDR1 and CDR2 (germline): DFQATT, SNEGSKA (reference sequence). The CDR3 sequence is 15 residues long. V lost 3 bases and J 5 bases, leaving 17 bases between the germline ends.

This clonotype has only a few counts. The V call is TRBV5-6, the J call TRBJ2-3, with a possible D match to TRBD1 (6 bases). The CDR3 totals 15 residues. V lost 4 bases and J 2 bases, leaving 14 bases between the germline ends. Per germline, CDR1 SGHDT and CDR2 YYEEEE. This CDR3 reads CASSPEQGSTDTQYF. The CDR3 DNA follows: TGTGCCAGCAGCCCTGAACAGGGCTCCACAGATACGCAGTATTTT.

This clonotype occurred many times. The V call is TRBV3-1, the J call TRBJ2-5, with TRBD2 identical over 9 bases. Germline values: CDR1 LGHDT, CDR2 YNNKEL (reference sequence). The trim removed 0 bases at V and 3 bases at J, leaving 5 bases unmatched. This CDR3 is built from 16 residues. This CDR3 reads CASSQERLAGKETQYF. CDR3 nucleotides: TGTGCCAGCAGCCAAGAACGGCTAGCGGGAAAAGAGACCCAGTACTTC.

This clonotype was detected ten times or more. The CDR3, as DNA: TGTGCCAGCACCCACAAGCAGAACACTGAAGCTTTCTTT. Amino acid sequence: CASTHKQNTEAFF. The chain links TRBV6-1 to TRBJ1-1; no clear D. The germline CDR1 and CDR2 sequences are MNHNS and SASEGT. CDR3 length equals 13 residues. The V and J ends lost 7 bases and 1 base respectively, with 10 bases between them.

This clonotype showed up many times. This chain joins TRBV12-3 or TRBV12-4 and TRBJ1-5; TRBD1 matches at 8 bases. This CDR3 has 14 amino acids. V dropped 6 bases and J dropped 7; count of bases not matched to a gene: 8. The chain's CDR3 is CASSLVAGGQPQHF. CDR3 nucleotide sequence: TGTGCCAGCAGCCTTGTGGCAGGGGGCCAGCCCCAGCATTTT.

In its sample, this clonotype was seen a few times. The chain couples TRBV20-1 to TRBJ1-1; tentatively, D is TRBD1 (6 bases). Trimming removed 2 bases at V and 1 base at J, with 14 bases between. There are 15 residues in the CDR3. The V gene's germline CDR1 is DFQATT and CDR2 SNEGSKA (reference sequence). This chain's CDR3 is CSARSPRQANTEAFF. For the CDR3, the DNA is TGCAGTGCTAGATCCCCACGACAGGCGAACACTGAAGCTTTCTTT.

This clonotype was observed many times. This chain connects TRBV7-9 to TRBJ2-1; no reliable D call. Germline V lookup: CDR1 SEHNR, CDR2 FQNEAQ (reference sequence). V was trimmed by 5 bases and J by 6 bases, leaving 2 bases between them. The CDR3 is 10 amino acids. The CDR3 loop is CASSGNEQFF. CDR3 nucleotides: TGTGCCAGCAGCGGCAATGAGCAGTTCTTC.

This clonotype was counted only a few times. This chain joins TRBV5-4 and TRBJ2-5; D call uncertain. This CDR3 has 11 amino acids. V was pared by 6 bases and J by 3 bases, with 6 bases between. From germline, CDR1 is SGHNT and CDR2 YYREEE (reference sequence). The CDR3 DNA reads TGTGCCAGCAACAAAGAAGAGACCCAGTACTTC. Protein product: CASNKEETQYF.

This clonotype was observed a few times. The V and J genes are TRBV5-1 and TRBJ1-4; D perhaps matches TRBD1 (6 bases). Germline CDR1 reads SGHRS; CDR2 reads YFSETQ. Trimming cost V 0 bases and J 2 bases, with 8 bases left between them. The CDR3 covers 15 residues. DNA for the CDR3: TGCGCCAGCAGCTTGGAGGGGGGGACTAATGAAAAACTGTTTTTT. This sequence encodes CASSLEGGTNEKLFF.

This clonotype was detected only a few times. The rearrangement links TRBV6-2 or TRBV6-3 to TRBJ2-1; 9 bases fit TRBD2. This CDR3 has 18 residues. Per germline, CDR1 MNHEY and CDR2 SVGEGT. Trimming took 2 bases from V and 5 from J; bases not matched to a gene: 13. The CDR3 DNA reads as TGTGCCAGCAGTTACCCCGTAGTTACTAGCGGGCCAGACAATGAGCAGTTCTTC. Its protein is CASSYPVVTSGPDNEQFF.

In its sample, this clonotype was seen a few times. The CDR3 region is CASSNMTTGLPNYGYTF. CDR3 coding DNA: TGTGCCAGCAGCAATATGACGACCGGACTTCCTAACTATGGCTACACCTTC. The chain recombines TRBV21-1 with TRBJ1-2. TRBV21-1 is a recognized pseudogene. This CDR3 is built from 17 residues.

This clonotype came up many times. In nucleotides, the CDR3 is TGTGCCAGCAGCCAACCCCGGGACAGGGGAAATACGCAGTATTTT. Protein: CASSQPRDRGNTQYF. The chain employs TRBV6-5 and TRBJ2-3; TRBD1 matches at 10 bases. Germline loops: CDR1 MNHEY, CDR2 SVGAGI. CDR3 length: 15 amino acids. V trimming: 6 bases; J trimming: 7 bases; junction bases outside the gene matches: 10.

This chain joins TRBV20-1 and TRBJ1-6, with TRBD1 as a possible D gene (5 bases). Trimming stripped 0 bases from V and 9 bases from J, with 15 bases between. The CDR3 totals 15 residues. The germline CDR1 and CDR2 sequences are DFQATT and SNEGSKA (reference sequence). The CDR3 is CSARDKRQGGSPLHF. DNA for the CDR3: TGCAGTGCTAGAGATAAAAGGCAGGGCGGTTCACCCCTCCACTTT.

This clonotype has just a few counts. This chain links TRBV27 with TRBJ2-3; 7 positions match TRBD1. Losses at the gene ends were 2 bases for V and 4 bases for J; bases not matched to a gene: 6. The CDR3 has 15 amino acids. Germline-derived CDR1 and CDR2 are MNHEY and SMNVEV (reference sequence). The CDR3 DNA sequence: TGTGCCAGCAGTTTAAAAGGGGGCCACCCAGATACGCAGTATTTT. Its translation is CASSLKGGHPDTQYF.

This clonotype was seen ten or more times. V is TRBV2 and J is TRBJ2-3; D may be TRBD2 (6 bases). Trimming left V 6 bases short and J 0 bases short, with 10 bases between. CDR3 length equals 14 residues. Germline V gene sequence: CDR1 SNHLY, CDR2 FYNNEI. The CDR3 spells CASRLDYSTDTQYF. As DNA, the CDR3 is TGTGCCAGCAGGCTGGACTACAGCACAGATACGCAGTATTTT.

This clonotype was seen at least ten times. The rearrangement joins TRBV6-5 to TRBJ1-2; 12 bases are shared with TRBD1. Per germline, CDR1 MNHEY and CDR2 SVGAGI. The CDR3 loop spans 15 amino acids. V lost 5 bases, J lost 8 bases, and 9 bases stayed unmatched. The CDR3 here is CASSRSGQGAWGYTF. In nucleotides, the CDR3 is TGTGCCAGCAGTCGCTCGGGACAGGGGGCATGGGGCTACACCTTC.

At least ten counts were recorded for this clonotype. V usage is TRBV11-3 and J usage is TRBJ1-6, with a weak D call TRBD1 (5 bases). The CDR3 is 19 residues long. V was shortened by 6 bases and J by 4 bases, with 25 bases between the two germline ends. Germline-derived CDR1 and CDR2 are SGHNT and YENEEA. The CDR3 nucleotides read TGTGCCAGCAGTCATCGAAGGCACGGGGCGGATACTTATAATTCACCCCTCCACTTT. It codes for CASSHRRHGADTYNSPLHF.

This clonotype was counted at least ten times. The rearrangement uses TRBV20-1 and TRBJ2-7; D not certain. The V gene lost 1 base and the J gene lost 3 bases, with 10 bases spanning the gap. Germline V lookup: CDR1 DFQATT, CDR2 SNEGSKA (reference sequence). This CDR3 comprises 13 residues. The CDR3 reads CSARGQTNYEQYF. In DNA, the CDR3 is TGCAGTGCTAGAGGGCAGACCAACTACGAGCAGTACTTC.

This clonotype has a handful of counts. The gene calls are TRBV28 and TRBJ1-5; tentatively, D is TRBD1 (5 bases). The CDR3 is 16 residues long. V was pared by 3 bases and J by 0 bases, with 12 bases between. Germline V gives CDR1 MDHEN, CDR2 SYDVKM. The CDR3 sequence: CASSFRQGYSNQPQHF. CDR3 sequence (DNA): TGTGCCAGCAGTTTTAGGCAGGGATATAGCAATCAGCCCCAGCATTTT.

This clonotype was picked up a small number of times. The chain couples TRBV7-6 to TRBJ2-3; 9 positions match TRBD1. The CDR3 is 15 residues long. From germline, CDR1 is SGHVS and CDR2 FNYEAQ. J gave up 5 bases and V 6 bases, and 9 bases lay outside the gene matches. CDR3 region: CASRGMDRGLDTQYF. Written as DNA, the CDR3 is TGTGCCAGCAGGGGAATGGACAGGGGATTAGATACGCAGTATTTT.

In this sample, this clonotype turned up a few times. The CDR3 nucleotides are TGCAGCGTGAGTACAGGGGGCGGTGGGGCCAACGTCCTGACTTTC. It codes for CSVSTGGGGANVLTF. This rearrangement joins TRBV29-1 to TRBJ2-6; 9 bases map to TRBD1. Germline V gives CDR1 SQVTM, CDR2 ANQGSEA. V gave up 6 bases and J gave up 3 bases; unmatched junction bases: 6. CDR3 size: 15 residues.

This clonotype was found many times. The V gene is TRBV6-6, the J gene TRBJ2-5; 9 bases are a match to TRBD2. This CDR3 contains 16 residues. Germline loops: CDR1 MNHNY, CDR2 SVGAGI (reference sequence). Losses at the gene ends were 5 bases for V and 4 bases for J; bases not matched to a gene: 11. The CDR3 DNA is TGTGCCAGCAGTCCCTCGTTGCGGGGGGGAGTAGAGACCCAGTACTTC. The encoded protein is CASSPSLRGGVETQYF.

The chain links TRBV9 to TRBJ2-1, with 10 bases aligning to TRBD2. The CDR3 totals 15 residues. Looked up from germline, CDR1 is SGDLS and CDR2 is YYNGEE. V lost 4 bases to trimming and J lost 2 bases; unmatched junction nucleotides: 3. CDR3: CASSISGRAYNEQFF. CDR3 DNA: TGTGCCAGCAGCATAAGCGGGAGGGCCTACAATGAGCAGTTCTTC.

The chain combines TRBV19 with TRBJ2-1, with 11 positions matching TRBD2. Losses at the gene ends were 3 bases for V and 5 bases for J; bases not matched to a gene: 3. Germline lookup yields CDR1 LNHDA and CDR2 SQIVND (reference sequence). The CDR3 length is 15 residues. In nucleotides, the CDR3 is TGTGCCAGTAGTATTGGGACTAGCGGAAACAATGAGCAGTTCTTC. Encoded protein: CASSIGTSGNNEQFF.

The chain combines TRBV18 with TRBJ1-1, with D perhaps TRBD1 (5 bases). V was shortened by 0 bases and J by 7 bases, with 12 bases between the two germline ends. Looked up from germline, CDR1 is KGHSH and CDR2 is LQKENI. The CDR3 loop spans 14 amino acids. The CDR3 sequence: CASSPPFGGDEAFF. In nucleotides, the CDR3 is TGTGCCAGCTCACCACCGTTTGGAGGGGATGAAGCTTTCTTT.

This clonotype has a handful of counts. The chain's CDR3 is CASRGPNPSRSYEQYF. The CDR3 nucleotides read TGTGCCAGCAGGGGACCCAACCCTTCGCGCTCCTACGAGCAGTACTTC. This chain uses TRBV3-2 with TRBJ2-7; TRBD1, as called in the table, went unchecked against the DNA. TRBV3-2 is given as a pseudogene. The CDR3 totals 16 residues.